These T cell receptor beta chains were read from a single sample in a study of blood T cell repertoires in COVID-19. Profiled with immunoSEQ multiplex PCR; TCRdb holds only in-frame clones, not every one. Counted here are fewer than 85,000 clones, approximately 79% occurring once; the ten biggest clones make up 26%. What was sequenced was peripheral blood. The receptors stem from a man aged 55 to 70 with active or convalescent COVID-19. Each CDR3 is given with its conserved first and last residue. The D gene is left open where the match is weak. Clone size is not always given. Where it is, it says once, few, many or a class for expanded clones.

j_call: TRBJ1-2; d_call: NA; clone_size: NA; v_call: TRBV11-2; cdr3_nt: TGTGCCAGCAGCTTAAATCACGGGGGCTACACCTTC; cdr3_aa: CASSLNHGGYTF
j_call: TRBJ1-6; d_call: NA; clone_size: few; v_call: TRBV5-1; cdr3_nt: TGCGCCAGCAGCTTGTCCCAGGGGAGCTCCTATAATTCACCCCTCCACTTT; cdr3_aa: CASSLSQGSSYNSPLHF
j_call: TRBJ2-1; d_call: TRBD2; clone_size: NA; v_call: TRBV2; cdr3_nt: TGTGCCACCGGACTAGTGGGCTACAATGAGCAGTTCTTC; cdr3_aa: CATGLVGYNEQFF
j_call: TRBJ1-5; d_call: NA; clone_size: NA; v_call: TRBV2; cdr3_nt: TGTGCCAGCAGTGAAGACGAGTATAGCAATCAGCCCCAGCATTTT; cdr3_aa: CASSEDEYSNQPQHF
j_call: TRBJ2-4; d_call: TRBD2; clone_size: NA; v_call: TRBV7-3; cdr3_nt: TGTGCCAGCAGCTCTAGCGGTTCCAAAAACATTCAGTACTTC; cdr3_aa: CASSSSGSKNIQYF
j_call: TRBJ2-3; d_call: NA; clone_size: few; v_call: TRBV19; cdr3_nt: TGTGCCAGTACCTCCGGAGGGACGCAGTATTTT; cdr3_aa: CASTSGGTQYF
j_call: TRBJ2-3; d_call: NA; clone_size: NA; v_call: TRBV3-1/TRBV3-2; cdr3_nt: TGTGCCAGCAGCCAATTTACAGGGGATACGCAGTATTTT; cdr3_aa: CASSQFTGDTQYF
j_call: TRBJ2-1; d_call: NA; clone_size: once; v_call: TRBV27; cdr3_nt: TGTGCCAGCACCCTAGGGAGTCCCTCCTACAATGAGCAGTTCTTC; cdr3_aa: CASTLGSPSYNEQFF
j_call: TRBJ1-5; d_call: TRBD1; clone_size: NA; v_call: TRBV7-7; cdr3_nt: TGTGCCAGCAGCTGTGAGGGACAGCTATATAGCAATCAGCCCCAGCATTTT; cdr3_aa: CASSCEGQLYSNQPQHF
j_call: TRBJ1-1; d_call: NA; clone_size: NA; v_call: TRBV12-3/TRBV12-4; cdr3_nt: TGTGCCAGCAGTTTAGATTCGGGAGGGTCGGCTTTCTTT; cdr3_aa: CASSLDSGGSAFF
j_call: TRBJ2-5; d_call: NA; clone_size: NA; v_call: TRBV3-1/TRBV3-2; cdr3_nt: TGTGCCAGCAGCCGCTCCAGGGTGGAAGAGACCCAGTACTTC; cdr3_aa: CASSRSRVEETQYF
j_call: TRBJ2-1; d_call: TRBD2; clone_size: NA; v_call: TRBV7-8; cdr3_nt: TGTGCCAGCAGCTACTTCACTAGCGGGGGGGCCCATGAGCAGTTCTTC; cdr3_aa: CASSYFTSGGAHEQFF
j_call: TRBJ2-3; d_call: NA; clone_size: NA; v_call: TRBV4-1; cdr3_nt: TGCGCCAGCAGCCAAGTCTTAGATACGCAGTATTTT; cdr3_aa: CASSQVLDTQYF
j_call: TRBJ2-7; d_call: TRBD1; clone_size: once; v_call: TRBV5-1; cdr3_nt: TGCGCCAGCAGCCAGGACAGGTGGTACGAGCAGTACTTC; cdr3_aa: CASSQDRWYEQYF
j_call: TRBJ2-5; d_call: NA; clone_size: NA; v_call: TRBV5-5; cdr3_nt: TGTGCCAGCAGCTTTGAGGGCAGCGGGACCCAGTACTTC; cdr3_aa: CASSFEGSGTQYF
j_call: TRBJ1-3; d_call: NA; clone_size: once; v_call: TRBV7-6; cdr3_nt: TGTGCCAGCAGCTTAGAGTCTATCGGGTCTGGAAACACCATATATTTT; cdr3_aa: CASSLESIGSGNTIYF
j_call: TRBJ2-1; d_call: NA; clone_size: NA; v_call: TRBV6-6; cdr3_nt: TGTGCCAGCAGTTATGGCGGGGAAGAGCAGTTCTTC; cdr3_aa: CASSYGGEEQFF
j_call: TRBJ1-5; d_call: TRBD1; clone_size: many; v_call: TRBV18; cdr3_nt: TGTGCCAGCTCACCCGGTATGACAGGGGGCTATCAGCCCCAGCATTTT; cdr3_aa: CASSPGMTGGYQPQHF
j_call: TRBJ2-7; d_call: NA; clone_size: NA; v_call: TRBV19; cdr3_nt: TGTGCCAGTAGTCCCTCGCGGATCCCCGGCTACGAGCAGTACTTC; cdr3_aa: CASSPSRIPGYEQYF
j_call: TRBJ2-5; d_call: TRBD1; clone_size: once; v_call: TRBV5-1; cdr3_nt: TGCGCCAGCAGCCGATCAGGGGGCGGACGGCAAGAGACCCAGTACTTC; cdr3_aa: CASSRSGGGRQETQYF
j_call: TRBJ2-7; d_call: TRBD1; clone_size: NA; v_call: TRBV10-2; cdr3_nt: TGCGCCAGCAGTGACCCGGACAGGGACGAGCAGTACTTC; cdr3_aa: CASSDPDRDEQYF
j_call: TRBJ2-7; d_call: NA; clone_size: NA; v_call: TRBV28; cdr3_nt: TGTGCCAGCAGTTTTGTTGGCTTGAACTACGAGCAGTACTTC; cdr3_aa: CASSFVGLNYEQYF
j_call: TRBJ1-1; d_call: TRBD1; clone_size: NA; v_call: TRBV27; cdr3_nt: TGTGCCAGCAGGCAACCGGGACAGGGGAGAACTGAAGCTTTCTTT; cdr3_aa: CASRQPGQGRTEAFF
j_call: TRBJ2-1; d_call: TRBD1; clone_size: once; v_call: TRBV24-1; cdr3_nt: TGTGCCACCGACAGACCTTGGGACAGGGCCTCCTACAATGAGCAGTTCTTC; cdr3_aa: CATDRPWDRASYNEQFF
j_call: TRBJ1-2; d_call: TRBD1; clone_size: NA; v_call: TRBV6-5; cdr3_nt: TGTGCCAGCAGTTCCTACGGGACAGGGAATGGCTACACCTTC; cdr3_aa: CASSSYGTGNGYTF
j_call: TRBJ1-1; d_call: NA; clone_size: NA; v_call: TRBV6-6; cdr3_nt: TGTGCCAGCAGTTACCACAGGCCGGACACTGAAGCTTTCTTT; cdr3_aa: CASSYHRPDTEAFF
j_call: TRBJ1-2; d_call: TRBD1; clone_size: NA; v_call: TRBV18; cdr3_nt: TGTGCCAGCTCACCAAGACAGGGGGATGGCTATGGCTACACCTTC; cdr3_aa: CASSPRQGDGYGYTF
j_call: TRBJ1-1; d_call: NA; clone_size: NA; v_call: TRBV2; cdr3_nt: TGTGCCAGCAATGAGGAGGTGAGCACTGAAGCTTTCTTT; cdr3_aa: CASNEEVSTEAFF